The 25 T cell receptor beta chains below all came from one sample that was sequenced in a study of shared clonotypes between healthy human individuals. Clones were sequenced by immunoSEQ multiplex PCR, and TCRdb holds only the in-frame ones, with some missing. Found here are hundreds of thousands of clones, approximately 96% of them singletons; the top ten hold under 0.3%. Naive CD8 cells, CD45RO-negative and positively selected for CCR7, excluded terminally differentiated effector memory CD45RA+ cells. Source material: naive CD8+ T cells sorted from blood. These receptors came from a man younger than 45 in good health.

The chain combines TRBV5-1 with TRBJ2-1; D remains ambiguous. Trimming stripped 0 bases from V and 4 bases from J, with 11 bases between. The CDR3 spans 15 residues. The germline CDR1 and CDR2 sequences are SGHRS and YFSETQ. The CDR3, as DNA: TGCGCCAGCAGCTTGGGGGGTAACCTTTACAATGAGCAGTTCTTC. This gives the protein CASSLGGNLYNEQFF.

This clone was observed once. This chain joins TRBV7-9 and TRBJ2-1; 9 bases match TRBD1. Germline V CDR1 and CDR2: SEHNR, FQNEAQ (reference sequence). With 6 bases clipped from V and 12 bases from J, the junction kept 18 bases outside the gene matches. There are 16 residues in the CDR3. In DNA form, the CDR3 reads TGTGCCAGCAGTCAACCCGGGACAGGGCTTTTCCCCGGGCAGTTCTTC. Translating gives CASSQPGTGLFPGQFF.

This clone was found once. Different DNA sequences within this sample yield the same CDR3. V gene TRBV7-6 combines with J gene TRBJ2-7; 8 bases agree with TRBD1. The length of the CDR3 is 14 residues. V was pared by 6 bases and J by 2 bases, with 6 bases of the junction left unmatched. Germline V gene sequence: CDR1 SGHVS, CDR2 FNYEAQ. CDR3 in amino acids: CASSPGTGPYEQYF. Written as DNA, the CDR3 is TGTGCCAGCAGTCCCGGGACAGGCCCCTACGAGCAGTACTTC.

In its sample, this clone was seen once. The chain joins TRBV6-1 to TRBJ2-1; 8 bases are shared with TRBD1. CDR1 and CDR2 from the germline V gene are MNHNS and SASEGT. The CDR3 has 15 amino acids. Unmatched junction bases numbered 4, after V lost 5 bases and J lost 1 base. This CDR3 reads CASSNRDRSYNEQFF. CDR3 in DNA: TGTGCCAGCAGTAATCGGGACAGGTCCTACAATGAGCAGTTCTTC.

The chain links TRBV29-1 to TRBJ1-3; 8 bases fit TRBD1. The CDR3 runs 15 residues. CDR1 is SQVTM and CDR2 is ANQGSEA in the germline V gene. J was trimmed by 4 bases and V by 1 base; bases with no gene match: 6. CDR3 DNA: TGCAGCGTTGAAGGGGGACAGGCGGCAGGAAACACCATATATTTT. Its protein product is CSVEGGQAAGNTIYF. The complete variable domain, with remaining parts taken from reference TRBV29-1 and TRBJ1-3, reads SAVISQKPSRDICQRGTSLTIQCQVDSQVTMMFWYRQQPGQSLTLIATANQGSEATYESGFVIDKFPISRPNLTFSTLTVSNMSPEDSSIYLCSVEGGQAAGNTIYFGEGSWLTVV.

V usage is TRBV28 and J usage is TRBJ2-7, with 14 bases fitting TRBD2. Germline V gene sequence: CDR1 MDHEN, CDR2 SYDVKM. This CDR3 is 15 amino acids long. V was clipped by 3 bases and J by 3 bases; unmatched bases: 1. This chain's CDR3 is CASSFGLAGGYEQYF. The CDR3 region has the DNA TGTGCCAGCAGTTTCGGACTAGCGGGGGGCTACGAGCAGTACTTC.

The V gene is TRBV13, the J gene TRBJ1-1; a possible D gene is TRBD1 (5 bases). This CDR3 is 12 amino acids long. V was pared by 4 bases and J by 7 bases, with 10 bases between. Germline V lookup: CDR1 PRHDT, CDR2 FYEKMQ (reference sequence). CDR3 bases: TGTGCCAGCAGCTCACAGGAAGATGAAGCTTTCTTT. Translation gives CASSSQEDEAFF.

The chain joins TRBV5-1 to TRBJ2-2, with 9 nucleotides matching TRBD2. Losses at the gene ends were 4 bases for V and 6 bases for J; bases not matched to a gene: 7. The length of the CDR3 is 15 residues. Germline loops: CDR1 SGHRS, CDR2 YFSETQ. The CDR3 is CASSPTSGSAGELFF. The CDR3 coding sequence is TGCGCCAGCAGCCCGACTAGCGGCTCGGCCGGGGAGCTGTTTTTT.

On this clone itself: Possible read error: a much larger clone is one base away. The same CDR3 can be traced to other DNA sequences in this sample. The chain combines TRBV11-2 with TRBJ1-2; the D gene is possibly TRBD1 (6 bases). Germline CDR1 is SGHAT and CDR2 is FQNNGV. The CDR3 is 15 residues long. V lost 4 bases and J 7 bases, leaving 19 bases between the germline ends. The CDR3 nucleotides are TGTGCCAGCAGCTCAAAAGGGGGGGGGCTCGGTGGCTACACCTTC. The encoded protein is CASSSKGGGLGGYTF. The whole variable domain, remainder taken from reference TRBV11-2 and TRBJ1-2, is EAGVAQSPRYKIIEKRQSVAFWCNPISGHATLYWYQQILGQGPKLLIQFQNNGVVDDSQLPKDRFSAERLKGVDSTLKIQPAKLEDSAVYLCASSSKGGGLGGYTFGSGTRLTVV.

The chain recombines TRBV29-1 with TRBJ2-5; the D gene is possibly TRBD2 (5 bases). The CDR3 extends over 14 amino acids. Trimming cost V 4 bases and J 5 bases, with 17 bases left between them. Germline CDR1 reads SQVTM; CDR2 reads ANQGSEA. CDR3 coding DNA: TGCAGCGTTGTTCCGCCGGGCTCGGGGGAGACCCAGTACTTC. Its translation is CSVVPPGSGETQYF.

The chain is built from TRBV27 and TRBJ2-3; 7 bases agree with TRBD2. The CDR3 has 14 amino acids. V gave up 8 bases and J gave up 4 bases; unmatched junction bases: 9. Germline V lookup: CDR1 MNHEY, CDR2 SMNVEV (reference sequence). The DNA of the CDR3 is TGTGCCAGCCAACCACGCGGGAGACCAGATACGCAGTATTTT. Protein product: CASQPRGRPDTQYF.

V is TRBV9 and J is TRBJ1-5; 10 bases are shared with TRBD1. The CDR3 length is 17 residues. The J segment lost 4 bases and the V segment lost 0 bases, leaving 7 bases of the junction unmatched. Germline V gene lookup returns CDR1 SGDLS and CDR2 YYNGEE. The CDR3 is CASSVVSGTGENQPQHF. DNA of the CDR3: TGTGCCAGCAGCGTAGTTTCCGGGACAGGGGAAAATCAGCCCCAGCATTTT.

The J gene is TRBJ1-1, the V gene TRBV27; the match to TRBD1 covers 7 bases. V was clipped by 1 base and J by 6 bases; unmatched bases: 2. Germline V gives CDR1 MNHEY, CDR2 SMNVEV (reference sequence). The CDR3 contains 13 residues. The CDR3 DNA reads TGTGCCAGCAGTTTATGGGACAGATCTGAAGCTTTCTTT. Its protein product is CASSLWDRSEAFF.

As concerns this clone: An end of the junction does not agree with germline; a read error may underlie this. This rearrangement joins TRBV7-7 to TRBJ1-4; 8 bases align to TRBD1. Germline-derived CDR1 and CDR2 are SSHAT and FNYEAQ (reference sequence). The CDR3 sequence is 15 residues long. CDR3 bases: TGTGCTAGCAGCGATTGCAGGACAGGGAATGAAAAACTGTTTTTT. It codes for CASSDCRTGNEKLFF.

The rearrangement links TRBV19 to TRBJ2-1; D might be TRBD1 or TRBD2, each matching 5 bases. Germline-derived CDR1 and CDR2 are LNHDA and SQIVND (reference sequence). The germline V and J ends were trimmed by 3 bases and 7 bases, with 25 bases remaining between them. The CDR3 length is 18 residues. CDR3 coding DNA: TGTGCCAGTAGTATTCTCCTTGGAGACGGGACCCCTGTGAATGAGCAGTTCTTC. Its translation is CASSILLGDGTPVNEQFF.

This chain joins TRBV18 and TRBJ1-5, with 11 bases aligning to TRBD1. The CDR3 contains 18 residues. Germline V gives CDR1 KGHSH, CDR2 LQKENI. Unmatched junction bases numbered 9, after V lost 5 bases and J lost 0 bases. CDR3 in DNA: TGTGCCAGCTCAGCAACGGGACAGGGGGAGTATAGCAATCAGCCCCAGCATTTT. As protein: CASSATGQGEYSNQPQHF.

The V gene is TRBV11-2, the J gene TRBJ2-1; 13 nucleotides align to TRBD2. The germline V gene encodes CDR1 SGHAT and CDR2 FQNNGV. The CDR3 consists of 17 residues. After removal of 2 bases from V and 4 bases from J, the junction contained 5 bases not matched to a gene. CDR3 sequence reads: CASSLKGGLAGYNEQFF. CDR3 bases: TGTGCCAGCAGCTTAAAGGGGGGACTAGCGGGGTACAATGAGCAGTTCTTC. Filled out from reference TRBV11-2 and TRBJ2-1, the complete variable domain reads EAGVAQSPRYKIIEKRQSVAFWCNPISGHATLYWYQQILGQGPKLLIQFQNNGVVDDSQLPKDRFSAERLKGVDSTLKIQPAKLEDSAVYLCASSLKGGLAGYNEQFFGPGTRLTVL.

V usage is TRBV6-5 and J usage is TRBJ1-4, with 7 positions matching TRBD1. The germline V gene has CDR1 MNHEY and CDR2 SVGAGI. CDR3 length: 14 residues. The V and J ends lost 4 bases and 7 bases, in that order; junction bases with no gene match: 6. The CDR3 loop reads CASSSGTVGEKLFF. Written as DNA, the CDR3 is TGTGCCAGCAGTTCGGGGACAGTGGGTGAAAAACTGTTTTTT.

The CDR3 spells CASSLRSPGQGSNEQFF. The CDR3 region has the DNA TGCGCCAGCAGCTTGCGGAGCCCGGGACAGGGCAGCAATGAGCAGTTCTTC. V gene TRBV5-1 combines with J gene TRBJ2-1, with 9 bases lining up with TRBD1. The CDR3 loop spans 17 amino acids. Germline V gene data show CDR1 as SGHRS and CDR2 as YFSETQ. Trimming at V came to 1 base and at J to 6 bases, leaving 11 bases not matched to a gene.

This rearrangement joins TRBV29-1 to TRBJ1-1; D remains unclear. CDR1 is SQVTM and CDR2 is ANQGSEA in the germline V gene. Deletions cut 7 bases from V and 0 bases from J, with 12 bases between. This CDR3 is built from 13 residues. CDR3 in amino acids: CSAQDGMNTEAFF. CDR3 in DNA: TGCAGCGCCCAGGACGGCATGAACACTGAAGCTTTCTTT. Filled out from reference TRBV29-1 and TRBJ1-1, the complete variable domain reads SAVISQKPSRDICQRGTSLTIQCQVDSQVTMMFWYRQQPGQSLTLIATANQGSEATYESGFVIDKFPISRPNLTFSTLTVSNMSPEDSSIYLCSAQDGMNTEAFFGQGTRLTVV.

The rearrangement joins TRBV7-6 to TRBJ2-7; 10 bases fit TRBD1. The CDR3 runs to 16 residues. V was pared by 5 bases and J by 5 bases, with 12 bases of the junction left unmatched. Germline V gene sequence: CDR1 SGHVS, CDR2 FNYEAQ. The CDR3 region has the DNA TGTGCCAGCAGCCCGAGTTTGGGACAGGGGTACAACGAGCAGTACTTC. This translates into CASSPSLGQGYNEQYF.

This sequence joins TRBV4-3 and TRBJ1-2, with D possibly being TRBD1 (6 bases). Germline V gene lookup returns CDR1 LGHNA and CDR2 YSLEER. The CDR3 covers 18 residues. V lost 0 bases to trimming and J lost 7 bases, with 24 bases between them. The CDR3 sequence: CASSQDFEHGGVSAGYTF. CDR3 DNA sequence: TGCGCCAGCAGCCAAGATTTCGAACACGGGGGCGTTTCGGCTGGCTACACCTTC.

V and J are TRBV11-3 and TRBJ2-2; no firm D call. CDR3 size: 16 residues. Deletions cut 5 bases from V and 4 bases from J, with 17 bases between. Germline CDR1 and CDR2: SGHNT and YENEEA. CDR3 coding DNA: TGTGCCAGCAGCCCATCTCAGGCCTACGGCACCGGGGAGCTGTTTTTT. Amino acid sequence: CASSPSQAYGTGELFF. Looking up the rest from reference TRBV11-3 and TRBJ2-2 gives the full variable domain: EAGVVQSPRYKIIEKKQPVAFWCNPISGHNTLYWYLQNLGQGPELLIRYENEEAVDDSQLPKDRFSAERLKGVDSTLKIQPAELGDSAVYLCASSPSQAYGTGELFFGEGSRLTVL.

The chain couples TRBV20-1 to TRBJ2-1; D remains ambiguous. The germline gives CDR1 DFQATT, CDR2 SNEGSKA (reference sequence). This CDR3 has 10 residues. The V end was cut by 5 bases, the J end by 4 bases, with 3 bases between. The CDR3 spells CSAAYNEQFF. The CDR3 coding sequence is TGCAGTGCTGCGTACAATGAGCAGTTCTTC.

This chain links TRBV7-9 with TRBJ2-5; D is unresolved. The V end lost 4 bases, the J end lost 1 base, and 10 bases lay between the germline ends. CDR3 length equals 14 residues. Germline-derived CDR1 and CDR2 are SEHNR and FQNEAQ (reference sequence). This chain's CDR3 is CASSSYMGQETQYF. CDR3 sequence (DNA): TGTGCCAGCAGCTCCTATATGGGCCAAGAGACCCAGTACTTC.